Below, one TCR beta chain is given with its context. As yet, its antigen is unknown. Only in-frame clones appear in the TCRdb table, and some are missing; sequencing was by immunoSEQ multiplex PCR. The sample lists around 100,000 clones; over 90% were seen once. The data stem from a study of T cell responses to AZD1222 COVID-19 vaccine. Findings of the study overall: A reported finding is that nearly half of spike-specific TCRs target unmutated variant regions. Among the donors, most were white British and more were female, and clonal diversity was possibly underestimated.

The receptor comes from an adult in good health. Sample: peripheral blood, taken on day 0 of AZD1222 vaccination.

CDR3 sequence: CASSQDSYRGAYNEQFF. The CDR3 DNA reads TGCGCCAGCAGCCAAGATAGCTACAGGGGCGCCTACAATGAGCAGTTCTTC. V and J are TRBV4-1 and TRBJ2-1, with TRBD1 identical over 7 bases. The CDR3 runs to 17 residues. Germline values: CDR1 MGHRA, CDR2 YSYEKL. The J segment lost 2 bases and the V segment lost 0 bases, leaving 7 bases of the junction unmatched.